This T cell receptor (beta chain) was sequenced in a study of early T cells in non-severe SARS-CoV-2 infection. Study-level information: Investigators sequenced bulk RNA drawn from unsorted whole blood, and chains remained unpaired.

This clonotype showed up many times. The germline V gene encodes CDR1 SEHNR and CDR2 FQNEAQ (reference sequence). CDR3 length equals 14 residues. V gave up 5 bases and J gave up 0 bases, with 8 bases separating them. The protocol attached unique molecular identifiers to individual cDNA molecules. Via MiXCR, TCRdb re-called the 5' RACE reads, giving one row per CDR3 protein. The table has 25,000 to 35,000 distinct CDR3 sequences, roughly 5% seen once. The clonotype was recovered from an adult who was a healthcare worker with PCR-confirmed SARS-CoV-2 infection or an uninfected control (not recorded which). The rearrangement joins TRBV7-9 to TRBJ1-3; no clear D. Sequenced sample: whole blood. The CDR3, as DNA: TGTGCCAGCAGCCAGGACTTCTCTGGAAACACCATATATTTT. Its translation: CASSQDFSGNTIYF.